The rows below give T cell receptor beta chains drawn from one sample of a study of beta chain features in type 1 diabetes. The method was immunoSEQ multiplex PCR; TCRdb's version includes in-frame clones alone and lacks a portion of them. The table has hundreds of thousands of clones, roughly 13% seen once. The sample comprised naive CD4+ T cells from blood. The origin of the receptors is a man between 18 and 35 years old in good health. Each CDR3 is given without its conserved first and last residue. Fields, in order: CDR3 length, J gene, V gene, CDR3 protein.

>14|TRBJ1-6|TRBV6-5
ASSYSTSARGSPLH
>15|TRBJ2-3|TRBV4-1
ASSQDRLAGGPDTQY
>12|TRBJ2-3|TRBV6-5
ASSADRVQGTQY
>12|TRBJ2-2|TRBV5-4
ASSRTGHTGELF
>11|TRBJ2-7|TRBV18
ASSPPSSYEQY
>12|TRBJ1-2|TRBV7-2
ASSFAGTGGGYT
>11|TRBJ2-4|TRBV30
AWRAPGGGVQY
>13|TRBJ2-6|TRBV5-1
ASSPGQGRLYVLT
>13|TRBJ2-7|TRBV18
ASSPPSDRGGEQY
>12|TRBJ2-7|TRBV18
ASSAGTKSYEQY
>13|TRBJ2-3|TRBV7-2
ASSAVGGETDTQY
>11|TRBJ2-2|TRBV2
ASGTGNTGELF
>17|TRBJ2-5|TRBV2
ASSLTPHRGRPLQKTQY
>13|TRBJ2-1|TRBV7-2
ASSPRWGGMSEQF
>16|TRBJ2-2|TRBV4-3
ASSQGLSYRANTGELF
>11|TRBJ1-6|TRBV30
AWTGTGGAPLH
>13|TRBJ2-1|TRBV7-9
ASSFPTLIYNEQF
>14|TRBJ1-2|TRBV7-2
ASSPLKQDRIYGYT
>12|TRBJ2-7|TRBV7-9
ASSLLDRIYEQY
>14|TRBJ1-1|TRBV7-2
ASSLDRPARNTEAF
>12|TRBJ1-1|TRBV29-1
SVEDQGRNTEAF
>10|TRBJ2-1|TRBV6-5
ASSTSGQEQF
>13|TRBJ2-6|TRBV6-5
ASSLDSHGANVLT
>14|TRBJ2-2|TRBV7-2
ASSFVAGVDTGELF
>12|TRBJ2-3|TRBV27
ASSLLTGTDTQY
>12|TRBJ1-1|TRBV7-3
ASRTTGGSTEAF
>11|TRBJ1-2|TRBV7-9
ASSPGQDYGYT
>13|TRBJ2-5|TRBV6-1
ASSELLAGEETQY
>15|TRBJ2-5|TRBV10-3
AISEPGLAGPKETQY
>14|TRBJ2-1|TRBV5-1
ASSFGQGSSYNEQF
>15|TRBJ1-2|TRBV7-3
ASSLTGETGGFGGYT
>16|TRBJ2-1|TRBV7-2
ASSLVTHPRGPGNEQF
>13|TRBJ2-7|TRBV28
ASSSWTSGKYEQY
>12|TRBJ2-3|TRBV5-4
ASTLNAGTDTQY
>12|TRBJ2-7|TRBV29-1
SVEDRANSYEQY
>12|TRBJ2-3|TRBV7-9
ASSPRGWADTQY
>11|TRBJ2-1|TRBV2
ASDGSTYNEQF
>11|TRBJ1-1|TRBV18
ASSPQVNTEAF
>13|TRBJ2-5|TRBV5-1
ASSLVGLAQETQY
>12|TRBJ2-3|TRBV7-9
ASSLQGLTDTQY
>13|TRBJ1-1|TRBV4-3
ASSQDRQGHLEAF